This TCR beta chain appears in the sequencing data of a study of T cell responses to AZD1222 COVID-19 vaccine. Method: immunoSEQ multiplex PCR; TCRdb's copy keeps in-frame clones and lacks some. The data show 100,000 to 110,000 clones, approximately 90% seen once. V was cut by 0 bases and J by 0 bases, with 13 bases left in between. This CDR3 comprises 16 residues. The germline V gene has CDR1 SGHRS and CDR2 YFSETQ. The sequenced sample was peripheral blood, obtained on day 0 of AZD1222 vaccination. The chain joins TRBV5-1 to TRBJ2-7; D possibly corresponds to TRBD1 (5 bases). The receptor comes from an adult in good health. CDR3 sequence (DNA): TGCGCCAGCAGCTTGGCCGCCGTTGACAGCTCCTACGAGCAGTACTTC. Translation: CASSLAAVDSSYEQYF.